In its sample, the clone carrying this T cell receptor beta chain was seen once. The data were taken from a study of blood T cell repertoires in COVID-19. About the study: Samples taken during acute and convalescent COVID-19 were collected in the United States, Italy and Spain. Sources were T cells, B-cell-depleted T cells, or PBMCs; the material itself was cDNA or gDNA.

The V gene's germline CDR1 is GTSNPN and CDR2 SVGIG (reference sequence). The CDR3 is 13 amino acids. Trimming cost V 2 bases and J 2 bases, with 9 bases left between them. In the study's own analysis: Counts of nucleated cells, estimated from reference gene primer amplification, were obtained. Clones were sequenced by immunoSEQ multiplex PCR, and TCRdb holds only the in-frame ones, with some missing. The DNA was the basis for D and trimming; V, J and clone size are from that table. The sample has under 200,000 clones; around 87% are singletons. The chain recombines TRBV30 with TRBJ1-1; TRBD1 might be the D (5 bases). The sequenced sample was peripheral blood. This clonotype originated in a woman older than 75 in a cohort sampled during active or convalescent COVID-19. The CDR3, as DNA: TGTGCCTGGAGTAGGGGCCCAAACACTGAAGCTTTCTTT. Its protein is CAWSRGPNTEAFF.